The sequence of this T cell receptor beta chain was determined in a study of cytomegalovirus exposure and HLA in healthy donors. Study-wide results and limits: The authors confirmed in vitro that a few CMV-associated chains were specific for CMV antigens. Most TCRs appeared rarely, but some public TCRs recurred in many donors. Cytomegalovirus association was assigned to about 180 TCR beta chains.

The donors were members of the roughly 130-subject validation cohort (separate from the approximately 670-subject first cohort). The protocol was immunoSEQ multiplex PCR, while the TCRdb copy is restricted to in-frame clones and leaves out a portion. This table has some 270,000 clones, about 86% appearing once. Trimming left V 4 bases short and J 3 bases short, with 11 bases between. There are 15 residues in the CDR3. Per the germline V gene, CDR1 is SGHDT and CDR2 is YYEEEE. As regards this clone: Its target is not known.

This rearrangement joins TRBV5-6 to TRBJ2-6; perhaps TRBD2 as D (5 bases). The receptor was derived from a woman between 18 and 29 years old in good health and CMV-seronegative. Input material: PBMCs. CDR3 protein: CASSPPGVGANVLTF. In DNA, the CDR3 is TGTGCCAGCAGCCCCCCCGGGGTTGGGGCCAACGTCCTGACTTTC.